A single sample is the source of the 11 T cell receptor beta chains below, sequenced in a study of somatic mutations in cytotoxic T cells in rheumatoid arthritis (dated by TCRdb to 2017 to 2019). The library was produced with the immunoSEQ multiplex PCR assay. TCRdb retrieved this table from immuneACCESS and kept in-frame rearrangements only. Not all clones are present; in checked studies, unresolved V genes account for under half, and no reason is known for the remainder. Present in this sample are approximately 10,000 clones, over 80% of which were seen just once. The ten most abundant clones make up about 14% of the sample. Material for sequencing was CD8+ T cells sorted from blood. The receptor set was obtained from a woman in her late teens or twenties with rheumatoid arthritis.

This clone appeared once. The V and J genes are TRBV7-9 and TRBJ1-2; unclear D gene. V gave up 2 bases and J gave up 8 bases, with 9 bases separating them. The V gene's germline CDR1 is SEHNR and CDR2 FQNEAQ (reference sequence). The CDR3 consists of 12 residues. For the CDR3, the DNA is TGTGCCAGCAGCTTAAGTCACAGAGGCTACACCTTC. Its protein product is CASSLSHRGYTF.

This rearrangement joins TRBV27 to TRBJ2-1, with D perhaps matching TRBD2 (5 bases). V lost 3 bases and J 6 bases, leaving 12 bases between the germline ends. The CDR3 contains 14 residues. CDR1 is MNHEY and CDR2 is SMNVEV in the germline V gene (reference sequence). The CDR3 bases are TGTGCCAGCAGTTTCCCGGGAACGGGCAATGAGCAGTTCTTC. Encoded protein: CASSFPGTGNEQFF.

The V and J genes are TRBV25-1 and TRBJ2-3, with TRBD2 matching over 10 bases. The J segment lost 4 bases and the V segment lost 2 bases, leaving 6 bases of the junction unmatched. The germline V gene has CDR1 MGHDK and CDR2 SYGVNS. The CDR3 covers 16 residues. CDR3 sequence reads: CASSEESGGASDTQYF. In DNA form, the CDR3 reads TGTGCCAGCAGTGAAGAAAGCGGGGGGGCATCAGATACGCAGTATTTT.

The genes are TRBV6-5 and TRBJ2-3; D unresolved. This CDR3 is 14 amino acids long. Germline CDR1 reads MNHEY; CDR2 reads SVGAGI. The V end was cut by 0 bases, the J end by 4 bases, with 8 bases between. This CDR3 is CASSYSPFPDTQYF. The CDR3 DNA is TGTGCCAGCAGTTACTCTCCTTTCCCAGATACGCAGTATTTT.

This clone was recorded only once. The CDR3 sequence is CASSYSGYSNQPQHF. The CDR3 nucleotides read TGTGCCAGCAGTTACTCGGGCTATAGCAATCAGCCCCAGCATTTT. This chain uses TRBV6-5 with TRBJ1-5, with D uncertain. This CDR3 region has 15 residues. Trimming left V 0 bases short and J 0 bases short, with 6 bases between. Germline V gene data show CDR1 as MNHEY and CDR2 as SVGAGI.

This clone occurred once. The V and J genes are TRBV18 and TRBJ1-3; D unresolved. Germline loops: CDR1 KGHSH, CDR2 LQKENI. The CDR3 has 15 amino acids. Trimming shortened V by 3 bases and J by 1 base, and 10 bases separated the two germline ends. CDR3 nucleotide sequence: TGTGCCAGCTCACCGCGTCGCCTGTCTGGAAACACCATATATTTT. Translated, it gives CASSPRRLSGNTIYF.

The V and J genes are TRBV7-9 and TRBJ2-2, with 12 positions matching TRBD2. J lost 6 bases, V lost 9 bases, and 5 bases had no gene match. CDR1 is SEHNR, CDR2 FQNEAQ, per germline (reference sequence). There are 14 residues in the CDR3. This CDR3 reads CARTLAGGAGELFF. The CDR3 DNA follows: TGTGCCAGGACACTAGCGGGGGGCGCCGGGGAGCTGTTTTTT. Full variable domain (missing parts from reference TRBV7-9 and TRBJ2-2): DTGVSQNPRHKITKRGQNVTFRCDPISEHNRLYWYRQTLGQGPEFLTYFQNEAQLEKSRLLSDRFSAERPKGSFSTLEIQRTEQGDSAMYLCARTLAGGAGELFFGEGSRLTVL.

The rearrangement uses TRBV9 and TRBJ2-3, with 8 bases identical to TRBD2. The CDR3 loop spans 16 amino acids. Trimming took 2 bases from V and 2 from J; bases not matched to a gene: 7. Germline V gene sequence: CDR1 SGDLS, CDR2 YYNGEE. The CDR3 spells CASSVSGGGPTDTQYF. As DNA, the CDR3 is TGTGCCAGCAGCGTTTCTGGCGGGGGGCCCACAGATACGCAGTATTTT.

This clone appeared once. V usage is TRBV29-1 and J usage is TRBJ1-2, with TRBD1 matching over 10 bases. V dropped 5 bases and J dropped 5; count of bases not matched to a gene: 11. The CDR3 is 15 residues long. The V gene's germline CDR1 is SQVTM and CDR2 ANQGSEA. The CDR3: CSVWDRGIGVYGYTF. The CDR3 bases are TGCAGCGTTTGGGACAGGGGAATCGGAGTGTATGGCTACACCTTC.

The CDR3 is CASSLVGGFEQFF. The CDR3 DNA reads TGCGCCAGCAGCTTGGTCGGCGGCTTTGAGCAGTTCTTC. The chain recombines TRBV5-1 with TRBJ2-1; unclear D gene. The ends were cut back, 0 bases at V and 9 bases at J, with 10 bases in the middle. The length of the CDR3 is 13 residues. CDR1 SGHRS and CDR2 YFSETQ come from the germline V gene.

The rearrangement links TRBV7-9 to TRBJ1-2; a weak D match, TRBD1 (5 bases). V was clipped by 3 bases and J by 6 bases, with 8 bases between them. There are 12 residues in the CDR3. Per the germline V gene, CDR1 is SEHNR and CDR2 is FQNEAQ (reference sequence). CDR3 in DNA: TGTGCCAGCAGCTTGACAGTCGATGGCTACACCTTC. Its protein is CASSLTVDGYTF.